These 2 T cell receptor beta chains originate from one sample sequenced in a study of identifying expanded T cells in peripheral blood. Repertoires were generated with immunoSEQ multiplex PCR, while TCRdb's copy carries only in-frame clones and drops some. This table holds tens of thousands of clones, around 87% found once. Sequencing was performed on blood. These receptors were obtained from a person aged 18 to 70 in good health.

The V and J genes are TRBV6-4 and TRBJ2-3; D is uncertain. The germline V gene has CDR1 MRHNA and CDR2 SNTAGT. The CDR3 runs 15 residues. V lost 5 bases and J 3 bases, leaving 15 bases between the germline ends. The CDR3 sequence is CASSSTPEGTDTQYF. DNA for the CDR3: TGTGCCAGCAGTTCGACTCCCGAAGGGACAGATACGCAGTATTTT.

V gene TRBV21-1 combines with J gene TRBJ1-4. TRBV21-1 is classified as a pseudogene. The CDR3 has 16 residues. For the CDR3, the DNA is TGTGCCAGCAGCAAAGGCCCGGGGACCGGTAATGAAAAACTGTTTTTT. Protein: CASSKGPGTGNEKLFF.